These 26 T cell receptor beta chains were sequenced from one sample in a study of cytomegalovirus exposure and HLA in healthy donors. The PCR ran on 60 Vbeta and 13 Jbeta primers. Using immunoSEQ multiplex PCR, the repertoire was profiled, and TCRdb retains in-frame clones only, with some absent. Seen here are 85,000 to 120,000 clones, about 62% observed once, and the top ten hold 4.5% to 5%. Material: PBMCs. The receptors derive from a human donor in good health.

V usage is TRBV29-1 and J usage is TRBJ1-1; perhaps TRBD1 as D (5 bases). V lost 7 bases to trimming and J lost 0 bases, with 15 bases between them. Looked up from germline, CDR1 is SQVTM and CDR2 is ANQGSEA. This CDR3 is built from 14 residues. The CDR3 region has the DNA TGCAGCGGACAGTCTGTTAGGGTGAACACTGAAGCTTTCTTT. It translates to CSGQSVRVNTEAFF. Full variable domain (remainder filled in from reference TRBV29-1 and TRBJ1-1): SAVISQKPSRDICQRGTSLTIQCQVDSQVTMMFWYRQQPGQSLTLIATANQGSEATYESGFVIDKFPISRPNLTFSTLTVSNMSPEDSSIYLCSGQSVRVNTEAFFGQGTRLTVV.

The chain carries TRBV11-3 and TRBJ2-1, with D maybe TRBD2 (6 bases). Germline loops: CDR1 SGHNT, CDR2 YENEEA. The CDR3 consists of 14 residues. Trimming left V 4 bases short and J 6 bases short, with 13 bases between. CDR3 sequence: CASSSNWRGNEQFF. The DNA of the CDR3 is TGTGCCAGCAGCTCCAACTGGAGGGGCAATGAGCAGTTCTTC.

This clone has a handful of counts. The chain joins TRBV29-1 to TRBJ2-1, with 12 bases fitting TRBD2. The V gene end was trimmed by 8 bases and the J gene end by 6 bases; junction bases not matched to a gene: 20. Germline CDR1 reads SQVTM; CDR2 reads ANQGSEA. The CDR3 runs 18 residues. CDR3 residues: CSFRGLAGGPGGTNEQFF. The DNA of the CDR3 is TGCAGCTTCCGGGGGCTAGCGGGAGGGCCGGGGGGTACCAATGAGCAGTTCTTC.

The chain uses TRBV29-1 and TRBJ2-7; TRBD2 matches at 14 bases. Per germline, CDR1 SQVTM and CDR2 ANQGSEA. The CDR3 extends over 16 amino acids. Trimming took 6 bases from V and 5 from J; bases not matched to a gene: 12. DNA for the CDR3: TGCAGCGTGGCGGGACTAGCGGGAGTAAGGCTCCACGAGCAGTACTTC. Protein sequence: CSVAGLAGVRLHEQYF.

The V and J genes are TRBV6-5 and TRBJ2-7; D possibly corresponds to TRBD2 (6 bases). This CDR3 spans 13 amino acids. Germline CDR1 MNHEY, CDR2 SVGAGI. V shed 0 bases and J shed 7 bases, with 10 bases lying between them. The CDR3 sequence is CASSYSGGEEQYF. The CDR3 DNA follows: TGTGCCAGCAGTTACTCGGGGGGTGAGGAGCAGTACTTC.

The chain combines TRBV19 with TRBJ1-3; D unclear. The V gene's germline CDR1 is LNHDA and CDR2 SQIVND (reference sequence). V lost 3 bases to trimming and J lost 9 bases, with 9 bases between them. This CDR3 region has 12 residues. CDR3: CASSMQGGTIYF. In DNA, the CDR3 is TGTGCCAGTAGTATGCAAGGAGGCACCATATATTTT.

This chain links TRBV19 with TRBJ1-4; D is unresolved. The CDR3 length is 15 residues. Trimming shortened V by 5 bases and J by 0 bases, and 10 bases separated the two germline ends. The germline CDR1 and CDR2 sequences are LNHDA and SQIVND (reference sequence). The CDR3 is CASSRGHSTNEKLFF. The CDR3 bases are TGTGCCAGTAGTCGAGGCCACTCAACTAATGAAAAACTGTTTTTT.

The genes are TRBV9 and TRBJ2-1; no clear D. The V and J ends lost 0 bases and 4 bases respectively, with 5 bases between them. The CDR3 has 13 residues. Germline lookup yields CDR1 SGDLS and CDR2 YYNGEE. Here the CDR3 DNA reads TGTGCCAGCAGCGTAGGCTATTACAATGAGCAGTTCTTC. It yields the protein CASSVGYYNEQFF.

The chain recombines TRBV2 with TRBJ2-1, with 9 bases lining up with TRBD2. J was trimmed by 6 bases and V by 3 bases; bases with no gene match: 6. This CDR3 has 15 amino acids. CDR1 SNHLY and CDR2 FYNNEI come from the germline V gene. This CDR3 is CASSDGAGGGNEQFF. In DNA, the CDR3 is TGTGCCAGCAGTGATGGAGCGGGAGGAGGCAATGAGCAGTTCTTC.

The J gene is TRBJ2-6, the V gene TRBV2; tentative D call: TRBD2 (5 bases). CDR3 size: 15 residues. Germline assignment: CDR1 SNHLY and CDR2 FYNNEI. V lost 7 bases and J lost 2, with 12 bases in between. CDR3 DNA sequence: TGTGCCAGCACCCCACGGGAAGCTGGGGCCAACGTCCTGACTTTC. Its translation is CASTPREAGANVLTF.

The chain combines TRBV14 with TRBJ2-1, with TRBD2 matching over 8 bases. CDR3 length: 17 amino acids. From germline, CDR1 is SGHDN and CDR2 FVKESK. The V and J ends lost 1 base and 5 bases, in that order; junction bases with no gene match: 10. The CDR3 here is CASSQVRILAAHNEQFF. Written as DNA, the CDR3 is TGTGCCAGCAGCCAAGTTCGAATACTAGCGGCCCACAATGAGCAGTTCTTC.

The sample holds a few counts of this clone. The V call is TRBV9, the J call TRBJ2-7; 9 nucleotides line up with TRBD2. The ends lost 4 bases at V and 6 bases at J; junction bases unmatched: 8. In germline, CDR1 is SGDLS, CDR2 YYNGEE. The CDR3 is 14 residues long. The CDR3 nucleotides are TGTGCCAGCAGCAATAGCGGGAGCAGGGGCGAGCAGTACTTC. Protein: CASSNSGSRGEQYF.

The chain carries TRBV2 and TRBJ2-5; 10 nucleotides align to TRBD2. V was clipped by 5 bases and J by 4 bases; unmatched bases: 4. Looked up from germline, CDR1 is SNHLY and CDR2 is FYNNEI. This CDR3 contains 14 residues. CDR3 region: CASSLAGVRETQYF. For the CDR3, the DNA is TGTGCCAGCAGTCTAGCGGGAGTACGAGAGACCCAGTACTTC.

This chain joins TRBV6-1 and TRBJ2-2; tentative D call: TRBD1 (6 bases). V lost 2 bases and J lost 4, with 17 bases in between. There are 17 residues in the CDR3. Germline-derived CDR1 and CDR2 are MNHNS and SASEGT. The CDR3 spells CASSEYGLGASTGELFF. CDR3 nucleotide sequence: TGTGCCAGCAGTGAATACGGTCTGGGGGCGAGCACCGGGGAGCTGTTTTTT.

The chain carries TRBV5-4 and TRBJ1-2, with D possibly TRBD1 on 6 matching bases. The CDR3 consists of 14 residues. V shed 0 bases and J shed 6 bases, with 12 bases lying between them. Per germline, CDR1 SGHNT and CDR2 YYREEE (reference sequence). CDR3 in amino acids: CASSLVQGAHGYTF. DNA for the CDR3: TGTGCCAGCAGCTTGGTACAGGGAGCCCATGGCTACACCTTC.

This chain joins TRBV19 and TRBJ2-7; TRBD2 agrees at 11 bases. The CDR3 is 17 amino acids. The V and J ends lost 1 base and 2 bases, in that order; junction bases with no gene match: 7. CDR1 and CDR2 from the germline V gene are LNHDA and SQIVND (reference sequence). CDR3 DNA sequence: TGTGCCAGTAGTATAGGCACTAGCGGGAGAAGTCCCTACGAGCAGTACTTC. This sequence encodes CASSIGTSGRSPYEQYF.

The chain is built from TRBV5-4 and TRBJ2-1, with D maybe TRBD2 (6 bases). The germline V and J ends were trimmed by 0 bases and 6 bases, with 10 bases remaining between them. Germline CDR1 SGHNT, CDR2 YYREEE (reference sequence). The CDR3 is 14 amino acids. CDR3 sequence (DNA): TGTGCCAGCAGCTTGGTTTTCGGGGGCAATGAGCAGTTCTTC. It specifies CASSLVFGGNEQFF.

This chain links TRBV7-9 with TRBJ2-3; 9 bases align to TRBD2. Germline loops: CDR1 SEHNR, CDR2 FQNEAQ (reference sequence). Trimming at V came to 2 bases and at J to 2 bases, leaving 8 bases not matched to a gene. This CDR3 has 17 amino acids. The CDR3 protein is CASSLKAGGVDTDTQYF. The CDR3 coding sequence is TGTGCCAGCAGCTTAAAGGCGGGGGGGGTCGACACAGATACGCAGTATTTT.

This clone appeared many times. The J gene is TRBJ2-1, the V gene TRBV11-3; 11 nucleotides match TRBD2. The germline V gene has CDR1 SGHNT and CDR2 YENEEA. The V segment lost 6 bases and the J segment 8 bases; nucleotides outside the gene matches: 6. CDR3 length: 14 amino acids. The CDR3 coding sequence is TGTGCCAGCAGTATAGGGACTAGCGGCTATGAGCAGTTCTTC. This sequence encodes CASSIGTSGYEQFF. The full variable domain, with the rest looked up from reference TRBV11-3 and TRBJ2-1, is EAGVVQSPRYKIIEKKQPVAFWCNPISGHNTLYWYLQNLGQGPELLIRYENEEAVDDSQLPKDRFSAERLKGVDSTLKIQPAELGDSAVYLCASSIGTSGYEQFFGPGTRLTVL.

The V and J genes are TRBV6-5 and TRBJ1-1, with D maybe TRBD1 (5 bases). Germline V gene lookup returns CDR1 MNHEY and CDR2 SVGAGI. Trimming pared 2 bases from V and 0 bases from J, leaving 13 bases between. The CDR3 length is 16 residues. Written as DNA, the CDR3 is TGTGCCAGCAGTTACGGGGCGGGGACGGTGAACACTGAAGCTTTCTTT. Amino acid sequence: CASSYGAGTVNTEAFF.

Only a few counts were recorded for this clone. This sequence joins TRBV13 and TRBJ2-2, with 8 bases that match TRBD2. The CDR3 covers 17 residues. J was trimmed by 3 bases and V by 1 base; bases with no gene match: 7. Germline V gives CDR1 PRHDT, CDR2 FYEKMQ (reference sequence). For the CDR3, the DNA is TGTGCCAGCAGCTTAGAGGGTACTAGCGGTTACACCGGGGAGCTGTTTTTT. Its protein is CASSLEGTSGYTGELFF.

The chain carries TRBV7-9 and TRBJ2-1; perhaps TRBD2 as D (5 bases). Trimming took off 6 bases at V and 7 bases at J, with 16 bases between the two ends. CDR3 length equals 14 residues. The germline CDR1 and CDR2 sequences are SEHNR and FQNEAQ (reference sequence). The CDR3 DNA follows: TGTGCCAGCAGGAGGGAATTCTCGGGGAATGAGCAGTTCTTC. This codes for CASRREFSGNEQFF.

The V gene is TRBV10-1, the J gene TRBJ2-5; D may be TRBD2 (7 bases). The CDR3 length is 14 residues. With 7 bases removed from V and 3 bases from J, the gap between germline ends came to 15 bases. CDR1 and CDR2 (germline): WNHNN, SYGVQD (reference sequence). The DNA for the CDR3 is TGCGCCAGCATGGGGGGGCTAGCTAAAGAGACCCAGTACTTC. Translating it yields CASMGGLAKETQYF.

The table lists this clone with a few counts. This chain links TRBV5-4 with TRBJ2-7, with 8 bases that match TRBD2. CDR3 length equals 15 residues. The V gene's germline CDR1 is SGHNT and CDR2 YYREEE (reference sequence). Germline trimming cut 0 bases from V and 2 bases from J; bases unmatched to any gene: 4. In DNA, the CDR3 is TGTGCCAGCAGCTTGGATTACGGGAGGGCCTACGAGCAGTACTTC. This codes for CASSLDYGRAYEQYF.

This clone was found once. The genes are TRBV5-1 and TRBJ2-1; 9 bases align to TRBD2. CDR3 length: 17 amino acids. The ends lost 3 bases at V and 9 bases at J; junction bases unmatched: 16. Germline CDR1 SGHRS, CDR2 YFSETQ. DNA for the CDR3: TGCGCCAGCAGCTCTGGAGGTACTCGCGGGAGGGCAGGTGAGCAGTTCTTC. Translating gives CASSSGGTRGRAGEQFF.

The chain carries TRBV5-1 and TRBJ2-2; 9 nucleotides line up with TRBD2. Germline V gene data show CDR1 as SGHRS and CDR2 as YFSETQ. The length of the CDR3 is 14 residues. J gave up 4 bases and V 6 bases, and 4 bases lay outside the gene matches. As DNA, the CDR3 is TGCGCCAGCACCTGGACTAGCGTCACCGGGGAGCTGTTTTTT. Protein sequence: CASTWTSVTGELFF.